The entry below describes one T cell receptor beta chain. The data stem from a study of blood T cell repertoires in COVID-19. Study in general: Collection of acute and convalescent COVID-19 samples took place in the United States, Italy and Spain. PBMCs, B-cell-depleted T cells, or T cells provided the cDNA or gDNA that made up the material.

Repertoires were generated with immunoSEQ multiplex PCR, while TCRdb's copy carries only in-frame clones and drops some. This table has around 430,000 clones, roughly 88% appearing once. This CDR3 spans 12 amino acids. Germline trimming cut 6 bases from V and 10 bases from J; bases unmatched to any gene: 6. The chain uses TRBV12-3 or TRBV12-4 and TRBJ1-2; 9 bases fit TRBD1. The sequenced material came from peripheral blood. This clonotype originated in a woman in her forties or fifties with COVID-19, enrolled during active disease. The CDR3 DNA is TGTGCCAGCAGGTCGGGACAGGGCATCTACACCTTC. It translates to CASRSGQGIYTF.